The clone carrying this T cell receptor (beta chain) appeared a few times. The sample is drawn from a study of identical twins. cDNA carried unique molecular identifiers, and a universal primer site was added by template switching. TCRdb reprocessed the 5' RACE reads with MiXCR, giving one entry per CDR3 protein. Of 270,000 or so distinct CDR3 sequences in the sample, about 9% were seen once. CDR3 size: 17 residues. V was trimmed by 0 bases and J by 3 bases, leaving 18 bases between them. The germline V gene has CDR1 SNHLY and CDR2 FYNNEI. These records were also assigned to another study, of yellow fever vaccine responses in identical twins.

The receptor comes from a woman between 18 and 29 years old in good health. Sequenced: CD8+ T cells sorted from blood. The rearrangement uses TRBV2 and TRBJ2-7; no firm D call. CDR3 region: CASSEAGSGSPLYEQYF. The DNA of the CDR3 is TGTGCCAGCAGTGAAGCGGGCTCCGGGTCACCCCTCTACGAGCAGTACTTC.